A single sample gave rise to the 20 T cell receptor beta chains below, sequenced in a study of blood T cells in healthy people across ages. Together with a sample-barcoded 5' primer, a J-beta primer mix was included in a second PCR lasting roughly 6 to 12 cycles. TCRdb re-derived calls from the 5' RACE reads in MiXCR, one entry per CDR3 protein. This repertoire shows more than 750,000 distinct CDR3 sequences, 25% to 30% found once; its top ten account for roughly 10%. This sample also belongs to another study, concerning T cells of mothers and their children.

Sequencing was done on a sample of blood. These receptor sequences come from a woman aged 40 to 50 in good health.

Many counts were recorded for this clonotype. V gene TRBV5-1 combines with J gene TRBJ2-7; 9 nucleotides match TRBD1. The CDR3 contains 17 residues. Germline CDR1 SGHRS, CDR2 YFSETQ. The junction had 11 bases not matched to a gene; V was cut back by 2 bases and J by 2 bases. CDR3 region: CASSLPGQGYRPYEQYF. The CDR3 DNA reads as TGCGCCAGCAGCTTACCGGGACAGGGATACCGACCCTACGAGCAGTACTTC.

The gene calls are TRBV7-2 and TRBJ2-4; 7 nucleotides match TRBD2. The end of the DNA is better explained by TRBJ2-5, so the J call may be wrong. Germline V gives CDR1 SGHTA, CDR2 FQGNSA. The CDR3 sequence is 15 residues long. This CDR3 reads CASSLGAGESETQYF. CDR3 DNA: TGTGCCAGCAGCTTAGGTGCGGGGGAGTCGGAGACCCAGTACTTC.

This clonotype was detected ten times or more. This rearrangement joins TRBV12-3 or TRBV12-4 to TRBJ2-7, with D perhaps matching TRBD1 or TRBD2 (5 bases each). V gave up 0 bases and J gave up 2 bases, with 8 bases separating them. The length of the CDR3 is 14 residues. In DNA, the CDR3 is TGTGCCAGCAGTTTAGCGGGACCCACCTACGAGCAGTACTTC. Residues: CASSLAGPTYEQYF.

The V gene is TRBV2, the J gene TRBJ1-2; 12 bases align to TRBD1. This CDR3 spans 15 amino acids. Germline CDR1 and CDR2: SNHLY and FYNNEI. V gave up 5 bases and J gave up 8 bases; unmatched junction bases: 9. The CDR3 here is CASSWVSGTGGGYTF. In DNA form, the CDR3 reads TGTGCCAGCAGTTGGGTTTCCGGGACAGGGGGCGGCTACACCTTC.

The chain couples TRBV2 to TRBJ1-4; D ambiguous. Per the germline V gene, CDR1 is SNHLY and CDR2 is FYNNEI. The CDR3 has 12 amino acids. V was clipped by 4 bases and J by 7 bases, with 7 bases between them. For the CDR3, the DNA is TGTGCCAGCAGTGGTGACGGTGAAAAACTGTTTTTT. It codes for CASSGDGEKLFF.

J is TRBJ2-5 and V is TRBV3-1; 9 bases line up with TRBD2. V shed 1 base and J 0 bases; nucleotides not matched to a gene: 3. The CDR3 is 16 amino acids. From germline, CDR1 is LGHDT and CDR2 YNNKEL (reference sequence). CDR3 amino acids: CASSQGGGGDQETQYF. In nucleotides, the CDR3 is TGTGCCAGCAGCCAAGGGGGCGGGGGGGACCAAGAGACCCAGTACTTC.

This clonotype came up many times. Written as DNA, the CDR3 is TGTGCCAGCAGCCCAGGACAGGGGGGGGCCTACGAGCAGTACTTC. Protein sequence: CASSPGQGGAYEQYF. The chain links TRBV9 to TRBJ2-7; TRBD1 matches at 10 bases. The CDR3 length is 15 residues. Trimming cost V 4 bases and J 2 bases; bases outside gene matches: 6. Germline V CDR1 and CDR2: SGDLS, YYNGEE.

A few counts support this clonotype. The V and J genes are TRBV7-9 and TRBJ2-1, with a weak D call TRBD1 (5 bases). Between the trimmed V and J ends, which lost 4 bases and 0 bases, there was a span of 22 bases. This CDR3 comprises 19 residues. Per germline, CDR1 SEHNR and CDR2 FQNEAQ (reference sequence). CDR3 nucleotides: TGTGCCAGCAGCTCCAACAACCAGGGTGAGAAAACCTCCTACAATGAGCAGTTCTTC. Translating gives CASSSNNQGEKTSYNEQFF.

This clonotype was picked up a small number of times. The V call is TRBV14, the J call TRBJ1-2; the match to TRBD1 covers 7 bases. Looked up from germline, CDR1 is SGHDN and CDR2 is FVKESK. The CDR3 consists of 14 residues. The J segment lost 8 bases and the V segment lost 5 bases, leaving 11 bases of the junction unmatched. CDR3 nucleotides: TGTGCCAGCAGCGCCTACAGGGGTCTAGGGGGCTACACCTTC. Translated, it gives CASSAYRGLGGYTF. The full variable domain, its missing parts supplied by reference TRBV14 and TRBJ1-2, is EAGVTQFPSHSVIEKGQTVTLRCDPISGHDNLYWYRRVMGKEIKFLLHFVKESKQDESGMPNNRFLAERTGGTYSTLKVQPAELEDSGVYFCASSAYRGLGGYTFGSGTRLTVV.

This clonotype was counted a few times. V usage is TRBV24-1 and J usage is TRBJ2-3, with 7 nucleotides matching TRBD1. CDR1 and CDR2 (germline): KGHDR, SFDVKD. The trim removed 8 bases at V and 3 bases at J, leaving 7 bases unmatched. The CDR3 covers 14 residues. CDR3 amino acids: CATTTGELTDTQYF. The CDR3 nucleotides read TGTGCCACCACTACAGGGGAATTGACAGATACGCAGTATTTT.

The sample holds a few counts of this clonotype. The CDR3 coding sequence is TGCAGCGTTGCCGGGTGGGGGGGCCTTGCAGATACGCAGTATTTT. Translating gives CSVAGWGGLADTQYF. V and J are TRBV29-1 and TRBJ2-3; possibly TRBD2 for D (7 bases). There are 15 residues in the CDR3. The V gene lost 4 bases and the J gene lost 4 bases, with 18 bases spanning the gap. Germline-derived CDR1 and CDR2 are SQVTM and ANQGSEA.

Of note for this clonotype: This may be a read error: a much more frequent sequence differs by one nucleotide. CDR3 nucleotides: TGTGCCAGCAGCCTTATGGGACGGGACTCTGGGGCCAACGTCCTGACTTTC. Protein: CASSLMGRDSGANVLTF. The chain recombines TRBV7-3 with TRBJ2-6; D could derive from TRBD1 or TRBD2 (5 bases each). V shed 5 bases and J shed 0 bases, with 14 bases lying between them. There are 17 residues in the CDR3. Germline assignment: CDR1 SGHTA and CDR2 FQGTGA.

This clonotype was counted at least ten times. V usage is TRBV28 and J usage is TRBJ2-1, with TRBD2 matching 11 bases. Unmatched junction bases numbered 13, after V lost 7 bases and J lost 8 bases. The CDR3 consists of 16 residues. CDR1 and CDR2 from the germline V gene are MDHEN and SYDVKM. CDR3 DNA sequence: TGTGCCAGCAATGCAAACGTAGCGGGGGGGAGGCATGAGCAGTTCTTC. Its protein is CASNANVAGGRHEQFF. Together with reference TRBV28 and TRBJ2-1, the CDR3 gives the full variable domain: DVKVTQSSRYLVKRTGEKVFLECVQDMDHENMFWYRQDPGLGLRLIYFSYDVKMKEKGDIPEGYSVSREKKERFSLILESASTNQTSMYLCASNANVAGGRHEQFFGPGTRLTVL.

This clonotype showed up just a few times. This chain uses TRBV9 with TRBJ1-1; D is ambiguous. Germline lookup yields CDR1 SGDLS and CDR2 YYNGEE. This CDR3 is 15 amino acids long. The V and J ends lost 6 bases and 4 bases respectively, with 19 bases between them. This CDR3 reads CASNPSITETTEAFF. DNA of the CDR3: TGTGCCAGCAACCCTAGTATTACAGAGACCACTGAAGCTTTCTTT.

As for this clonotype: This could be a read error, since a much larger clone is one nucleotide away. The chain combines TRBV4-1 with TRBJ2-7; no clear D. The J call is uncertain, as TRBJ2-5 better fits the DNA end. The germline gives CDR1 MGHRA, CDR2 YSYEKL. CDR3 size: 13 residues. The CDR3 DNA sequence: TGCGCCAGCAGCCGAGCGCTTCGGGAGACCCAGTACTTC. Its protein is CASSRALRETQYF.

The chain joins TRBV28 to TRBJ2-2, with TRBD1 matching 8 bases. CDR1 and CDR2 from the germline V gene are MDHEN and SYDVKM. The V and J ends lost 2 bases and 2 bases, in that order; junction bases with no gene match: 10. There are 18 residues in the CDR3. The CDR3: CASSLLLGPGGNTGELFF. As DNA, the CDR3 is TGTGCCAGCAGTTTACTCTTAGGACCAGGGGGCAACACCGGGGAGCTGTTTTTT.

The chain combines TRBV5-1 with TRBJ1-1; 12 positions agree with TRBD1. The CDR3 loop spans 17 amino acids. J gave up 0 bases and V 4 bases, and 7 bases lay outside the gene matches. Germline CDR1 SGHRS, CDR2 YFSETQ. The CDR3 is CASSRGQGAHLNTEAFF. In DNA form, the CDR3 reads TGCGCCAGCAGCAGGGGACAGGGGGCCCACCTGAACACTGAAGCTTTCTTT.

This clonotype was detected only a few times. The chain combines TRBV24-1 with TRBJ1-2, with TRBD1 matching 7 bases. With 4 bases clipped from V and 7 bases from J, the junction kept 8 bases outside the gene matches. CDR1 is KGHDR and CDR2 is SFDVKD in the germline V gene. There are 14 residues in the CDR3. The CDR3 DNA is TGTGCCACCAGTGACTCCGGGACAGAGAGTGGCTACACCTTC. This gives the protein CATSDSGTESGYTF.

This clonotype has only a few counts. The V and J genes are TRBV7-2 and TRBJ2-3; the match to TRBD2 covers 7 bases. V lost 1 base, J lost 5 bases, and 6 bases stayed unmatched. CDR1 and CDR2 from the germline V gene are SGHTA and FQGNSA. This CDR3 has 15 amino acids. CDR3 protein: CASSLVGGGLDTQYF. CDR3 nucleotide sequence: TGTGCCAGCAGCTTAGTCGGCGGGGGTCTAGATACGCAGTATTTT.

This clonotype was detected many times. J is TRBJ2-5 and V is TRBV6-5; tentative D call: TRBD1 (5 bases). The CDR3 is 13 residues long. Trimming stripped 5 bases from V and 1 base from J, with 8 bases between. Germline-derived CDR1 and CDR2 are MNHEY and SVGAGI. CDR3 bases: TGTGCCAGCAGTAGGGGTATCCAAGAGACCCAGTACTTC. Protein sequence: CASSRGIQETQYF.